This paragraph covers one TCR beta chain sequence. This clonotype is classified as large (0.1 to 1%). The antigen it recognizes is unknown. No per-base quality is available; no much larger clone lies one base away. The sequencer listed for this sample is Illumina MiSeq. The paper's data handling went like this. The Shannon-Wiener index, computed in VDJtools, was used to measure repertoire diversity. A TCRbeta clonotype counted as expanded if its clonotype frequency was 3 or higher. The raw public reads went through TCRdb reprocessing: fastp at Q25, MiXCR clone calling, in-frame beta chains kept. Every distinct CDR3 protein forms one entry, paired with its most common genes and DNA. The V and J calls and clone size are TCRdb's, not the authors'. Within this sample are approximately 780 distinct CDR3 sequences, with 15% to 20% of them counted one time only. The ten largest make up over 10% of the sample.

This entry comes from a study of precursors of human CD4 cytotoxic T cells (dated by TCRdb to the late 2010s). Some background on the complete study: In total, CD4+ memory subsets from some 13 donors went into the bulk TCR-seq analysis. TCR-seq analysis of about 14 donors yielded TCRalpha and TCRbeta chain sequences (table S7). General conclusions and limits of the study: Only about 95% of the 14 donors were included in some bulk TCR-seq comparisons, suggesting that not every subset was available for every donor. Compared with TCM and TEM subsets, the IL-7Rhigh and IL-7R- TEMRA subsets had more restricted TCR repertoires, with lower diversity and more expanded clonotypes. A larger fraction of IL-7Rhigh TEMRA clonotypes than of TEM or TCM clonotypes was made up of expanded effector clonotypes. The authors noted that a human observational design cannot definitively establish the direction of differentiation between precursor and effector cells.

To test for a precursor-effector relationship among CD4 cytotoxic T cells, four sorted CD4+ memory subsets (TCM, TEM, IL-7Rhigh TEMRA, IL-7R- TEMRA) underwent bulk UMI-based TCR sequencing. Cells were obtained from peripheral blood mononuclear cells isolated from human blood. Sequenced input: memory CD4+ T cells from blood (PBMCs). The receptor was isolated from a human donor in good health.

The DNA reads as follows: TGTGCCAGCAGTTTAAATCGTGGCTACACCTTC. Its protein is CASSLNRGYTF. The V gene is TRBV28 and the J gene is TRBJ1-2, with the D segment identity uncertain. Including the terminal cysteine and phenylalanine, the CDR3 comprises 11 residues. Kept here is only the CDR3 DNA, which spans 33 bases and is read in frame from base 1. CDR1 and CDR2 are drawn from the germline V gene: MDHEN, SYDVKM. At the junction V is shortened by 2 bases and J by 7 bases, with 5 bases in between.